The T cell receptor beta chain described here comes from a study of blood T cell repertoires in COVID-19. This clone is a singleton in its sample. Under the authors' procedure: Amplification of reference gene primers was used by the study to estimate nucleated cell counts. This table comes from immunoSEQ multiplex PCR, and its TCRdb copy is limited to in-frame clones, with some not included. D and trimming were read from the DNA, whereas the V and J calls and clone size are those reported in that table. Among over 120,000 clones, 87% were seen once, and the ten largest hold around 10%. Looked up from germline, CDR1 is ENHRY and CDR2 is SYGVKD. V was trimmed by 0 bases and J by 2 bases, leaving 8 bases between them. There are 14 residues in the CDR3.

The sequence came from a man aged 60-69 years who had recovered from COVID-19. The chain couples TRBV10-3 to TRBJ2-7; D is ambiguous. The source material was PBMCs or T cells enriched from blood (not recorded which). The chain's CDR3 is CAISESRRTYEQYF. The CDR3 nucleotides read TGTGCCATCAGTGAGTCGAGGCGGACCTACGAGCAGTACTTC.